These 13 T cell receptor beta chains were all obtained from the same sample, sequenced in a study of shared clonotypes between healthy human individuals. The table came from immunoSEQ multiplex PCR; TCRdb's copy has only in-frame clones and leaves some out. The sample has over 300,000 clones, about nine tenths seen once. Sample: memory CD8+ T cells sorted from blood. Subset noted: CD45RO+ cells pooled with CCR7-negative TemRA cells. The receptor set was obtained from a man aged 18 to 29 in good health.

The chain couples TRBV4-1 to TRBJ2-5; D remains ambiguous. Looked up from germline, CDR1 is MGHRA and CDR2 is YSYEKL. V was trimmed by 2 bases and J by 2 bases, leaving 24 bases between them. The CDR3 sequence is 19 residues long. CDR3 bases: TGCGCCAGCAGCCAAAACCCCCTAGACCTAATAAAAGCACAAGAGACCCAGTACTTC. It specifies CASSQNPLDLIKAQETQYF.

This clone appeared a single time. The chain joins TRBV20-1 to TRBJ2-1; D gene ambiguous. The CDR3 is made up of 9 amino acids. Trimming pared 8 bases from V and 5 bases from J, leaving 4 bases between. Germline V lookup: CDR1 DFQATT, CDR2 SNEGSKA (reference sequence). CDR3 amino acids: CSIDNEQFF. The CDR3 coding sequence is TGCAGTATAGACAATGAGCAGTTCTTC.

The sample holds one count of this clone. This chain links TRBV18 with TRBJ1-2; 11 positions agree with TRBD1. Trimming cost V 3 bases and J 4 bases; bases outside gene matches: 4. From germline, CDR1 is KGHSH and CDR2 LQKENI. There are 15 residues in the CDR3. The CDR3 sequence: CASSPRDRGFYGYTF. DNA for the CDR3: TGTGCCAGCTCACCGAGGGACAGGGGGTTCTATGGCTACACCTTC.

V is TRBV28 and J is TRBJ1-4; tentatively, D is TRBD1 (6 bases). CDR3 length equals 14 residues. CDR1 MDHEN and CDR2 SYDVKM come from the germline V gene. Trimming pared 3 bases from V and 8 bases from J, leaving 13 bases between. CDR3 residues: CASSFPRTDEKLFF. The CDR3 DNA is TGTGCCAGCAGTTTCCCCCGGACAGACGAAAAACTGTTTTTT.

The rearrangement joins TRBV27 to TRBJ2-1; 8 positions agree with TRBD1. The CDR3 runs to 13 residues. Losses at the gene ends were 4 bases for V and 8 bases for J; bases not matched to a gene: 4. Per the germline V gene, CDR1 is MNHEY and CDR2 is SMNVEV (reference sequence). This CDR3 reads CASSSQGADEQFF. The CDR3 DNA reads as TGTGCCAGCAGTTCCCAGGGGGCGGATGAGCAGTTCTTC.

The chain recombines TRBV11-3 with TRBJ2-1; 7 bases fit TRBD2. CDR3 length equals 17 residues. J gave up 3 bases and V 0 bases, and 8 bases lay outside the gene matches. In germline, CDR1 is SGHNT, CDR2 YENEEA. The CDR3 here is CASSLDPPRGSYNEQFF. CDR3 nucleotides: TGTGCCAGCAGCTTAGACCCCCCTCGCGGGAGCTACAATGAGCAGTTCTTC.

This chain joins TRBV11-1 and TRBJ1-2, with D perhaps TRBD1 (5 bases). V lost 5 bases and J 4 bases, leaving 5 bases between the germline ends. Germline V gives CDR1 SGHAT, CDR2 FQDESV (reference sequence). The CDR3 consists of 11 residues. The CDR3 sequence is CASSDSYGYTF. CDR3 DNA sequence: TGTGCCAGCAGCGACAGCTATGGCTACACCTTC. The whole variable domain, filled in from reference TRBV11-1 and TRBJ1-2, reads EAEVAQSPRYKITEKSQAVAFWCDPISGHATLYWYRQILGQGPELLVQFQDESVVDDSQLPKDRFSAERLKGVDSTLKIQPAELGDSAMYLCASSDSYGYTFGSGTRLTVV.

Details on this clone: The same CDR3 arises from other DNA sequences in this sample as well. The chain recombines TRBV9 with TRBJ1-6; D is unresolved. The V end was cut by 0 bases, the J end by 0 bases, with 7 bases between. The CDR3 spans 16 residues. The germline V gene has CDR1 SGDLS and CDR2 YYNGEE. The CDR3 nucleotides are TGTGCCAGCAGCGTAGAAGGGAGCTCCTATAATTCACCCCTCCACTTT. Protein product: CASSVEGSSYNSPLHF. Filled out from reference TRBV9 and TRBJ1-6, the complete variable domain reads DSGVTQTPKHLITATGQRVTLRCSPRSGDLSVYWYQQSLDQGLQFLIQYYNGEERAKGNILERFSAQQFPDLHSELNLSSLELGDSALYFCASSVEGSSYNSPLHFGNGTRLTVT.

This clone was seen a few times. V and J are TRBV29-1 and TRBJ2-5; 11 bases fit TRBD2. The CDR3 spans 15 residues. CDR1 and CDR2 (germline): SQVTM, ANQGSEA. The V gene end was trimmed by 7 bases and the J gene end by 4 bases; junction bases not matched to a gene: 11. The CDR3 is CSADGLAGGGETQYF. The DNA for the CDR3 is TGCAGCGCCGACGGGCTAGCGGGGGGAGGAGAGACCCAGTACTTC.

This sequence joins TRBV5-4 and TRBJ2-7; TRBD1 matches 9 bases. There are 14 residues in the CDR3. Germline V gene lookup returns CDR1 SGHNT and CDR2 YYREEE (reference sequence). The ends lost 4 bases at V and 1 base at J; junction bases unmatched: 3. The CDR3 reads CASSDRGISYEQYF. DNA for the CDR3: TGTGCCAGCAGCGACAGGGGGATATCCTACGAGCAGTACTTC.

This chain connects TRBV7-6 to TRBJ2-7; D uncertain. V lost 1 base, J lost 1 base, and 5 bases lay in between. From germline, CDR1 is SGHVS and CDR2 FNYEAQ. The CDR3 runs to 13 residues. The CDR3 coding sequence is TGTGCCAGCAGCTTAGATGAGTCCTACGAGCAGTACTTC. It codes for CASSLDESYEQYF.

The chain employs TRBV13 and TRBJ1-1; 7 bases are shared with TRBD1. Germline CDR1 PRHDT, CDR2 FYEKMQ (reference sequence). The CDR3 loop spans 12 amino acids. Germline trimming cut 4 bases from V and 4 bases from J; bases unmatched to any gene: 0. The DNA of the CDR3 is TGTGCCAGCAGCTACAGGGGCACTGAAGCTTTCTTT. Its translation: CASSYRGTEAFF. The full variable domain, rest sourced from reference TRBV13 and TRBJ1-1, is AAGVIQSPRHLIKEKRETATLKCYPIPRHDTVYWYQQGPGQDPQFLISFYEKMQSDKGSIPDRFSAQQFSDYHSELNMSSLELGDSALYFCASSYRGTEAFFGQGTRLTVV.

The genes are TRBV19 and TRBJ1-1, with TRBD1 identical over 7 bases. Germline V gene sequence: CDR1 LNHDA, CDR2 SQIVND (reference sequence). Trimming at V came to 5 bases and at J to 5 bases, leaving 8 bases not matched to a gene. The CDR3 runs 14 residues. CDR3 protein: CASSRQGLGTEAFF. CDR3 DNA: TGTGCCAGTAGTCGACAGGGATTGGGAACTGAAGCTTTCTTT.